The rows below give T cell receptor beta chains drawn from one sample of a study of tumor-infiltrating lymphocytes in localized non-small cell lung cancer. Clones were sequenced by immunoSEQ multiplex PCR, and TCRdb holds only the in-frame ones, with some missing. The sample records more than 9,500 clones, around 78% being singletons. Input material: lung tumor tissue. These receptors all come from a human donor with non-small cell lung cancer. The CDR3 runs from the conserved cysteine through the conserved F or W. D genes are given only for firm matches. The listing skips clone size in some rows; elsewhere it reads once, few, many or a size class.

cdr3_aa: CASSQDSGHVGYEQYF; cdr3_nt: TGCGCCAGCAGCCAGGACTCGGGACACGTGGGCTACGAGCAGTACTTC; j_call: TRBJ2-7; v_call: TRBV4-3; clone_size: -; d_call: -
cdr3_aa: CASSFQGDHNYGYTF; cdr3_nt: TGTGCCAGCAGCTTTCAAGGGGACCATAACTATGGCTACACCTTC; j_call: TRBJ1-2; v_call: TRBV5-4; clone_size: -; d_call: -
cdr3_aa: CASSPGGSLTDTQYF; cdr3_nt: TGTGCCAGCTCACCTGGTGGTAGCCTCACAGATACGCAGTATTTT; j_call: TRBJ2-3; v_call: TRBV18; clone_size: -; d_call: -
cdr3_aa: CASSLGHQSKNIQYF; cdr3_nt: TGTGCCAGCAGCTTGGGACACCAGTCCAAAAACATTCAGTACTTC; j_call: TRBJ2-4; v_call: TRBV5-4; clone_size: -; d_call: -
cdr3_aa: CASSSGQALYEQYF; cdr3_nt: TGTGCCAGCAGCTCGGGACAGGCACTCTACGAGCAGTACTTC; j_call: TRBJ2-7; v_call: TRBV5-4; clone_size: -; d_call: TRBD1
cdr3_aa: CASTAGQGGGYTF; cdr3_nt: TGTGCCAGCACCGCGGGGCAGGGTGGTGGCTACACCTTC; j_call: TRBJ1-2; v_call: TRBV7-2; clone_size: -; d_call: -
cdr3_aa: CASSSGTSGDQETQYF; cdr3_nt: TGTGCCAGCAGCTCTGGGACTAGCGGAGACCAAGAGACCCAGTACTTC; j_call: TRBJ2-5; v_call: TRBV28; clone_size: -; d_call: TRBD2
cdr3_aa: CASSRGQGGSYNEQFF; cdr3_nt: TGTGCCAGCAGCCGGGGGCAGGGAGGCTCCTACAATGAGCAGTTCTTC; j_call: TRBJ2-1; v_call: TRBV11-2; clone_size: -; d_call: -
cdr3_aa: CATQRDGPQETQYF; cdr3_nt: TGTGCCACCCAGAGGGACGGACCGCAAGAGACCCAGTACTTC; j_call: TRBJ2-5; v_call: TRBV5-4; clone_size: -; d_call: -
cdr3_aa: CASSSSPGGLTGELFF; cdr3_nt: TGTGCCAGCTCATCATCCCCTGGGGGGCTAACCGGGGAGCTGTTTTTT; j_call: TRBJ2-2; v_call: TRBV18; clone_size: few; d_call: -
cdr3_aa: CASSQGSAANTGELFF; cdr3_nt: TGCGCCAGCAGCCAAGGGTCGGCCGCGAACACCGGGGAGCTGTTTTTT; j_call: TRBJ2-2; v_call: TRBV4-3; clone_size: -; d_call: -
cdr3_aa: CASSVSTGGWTSGRPNEQFF; cdr3_nt: TGTGCCAGCAGCGTATCGACGGGAGGGTGGACTAGCGGGAGGCCCAATGAGCAGTTCTTC; j_call: TRBJ2-1; v_call: TRBV9; clone_size: -; d_call: TRBD2
cdr3_aa: CASSFRNTGELFF; cdr3_nt: TGTGCCAGCAGTTTTCGGAACACCGGGGAGCTGTTTTTT; j_call: TRBJ2-2; v_call: TRBV27; clone_size: -; d_call: -
cdr3_aa: CASSLNPGYATNEKLFF; cdr3_nt: TGTGCCAGCAGTTTAAATCCGGGGTATGCAACTAATGAAAAACTGTTTTTT; j_call: TRBJ1-4; v_call: TRBV28; clone_size: -; d_call: -
cdr3_aa: CASSQDRLAGYNEQFF; cdr3_nt: TGCGCCAGCAGCCAAGATCGTCTAGCGGGATACAATGAGCAGTTCTTC; j_call: TRBJ2-1; v_call: TRBV4-1; clone_size: -; d_call: TRBD2
cdr3_aa: CASGQDANTGELFF; cdr3_nt: TGTGCCAGCGGGCAGGACGCGAACACCGGGGAGCTGTTTTTT; j_call: TRBJ2-2; v_call: TRBV2; clone_size: once; d_call: -
cdr3_aa: CASSLAREHGEQYF; cdr3_nt: TGTGCCAGCAGCTTAGCAAGGGAGCACGGCGAGCAGTACTTC; j_call: TRBJ2-7; v_call: TRBV7-8; clone_size: -; d_call: -